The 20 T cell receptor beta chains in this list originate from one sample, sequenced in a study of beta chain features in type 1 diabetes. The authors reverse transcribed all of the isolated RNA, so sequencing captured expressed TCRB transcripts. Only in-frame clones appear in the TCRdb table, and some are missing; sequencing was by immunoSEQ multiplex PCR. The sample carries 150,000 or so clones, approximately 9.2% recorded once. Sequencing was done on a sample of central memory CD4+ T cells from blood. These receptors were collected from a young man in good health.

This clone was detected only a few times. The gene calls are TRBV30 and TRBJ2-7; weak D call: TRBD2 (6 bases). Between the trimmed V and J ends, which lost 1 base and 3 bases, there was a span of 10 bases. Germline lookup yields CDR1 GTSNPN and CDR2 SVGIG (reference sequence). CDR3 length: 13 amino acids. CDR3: CAWSAGDRYEQYF. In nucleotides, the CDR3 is TGTGCCTGGAGTGCGGGGGACCGCTACGAGCAGTACTTC.

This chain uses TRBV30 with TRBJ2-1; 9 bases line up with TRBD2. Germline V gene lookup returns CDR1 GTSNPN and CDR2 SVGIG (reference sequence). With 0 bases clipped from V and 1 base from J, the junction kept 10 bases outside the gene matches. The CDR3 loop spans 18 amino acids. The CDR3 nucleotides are TGTGCCTGGAGTGTATCCAAGCGGGGGGACCCTTCCTACAATGAGCAGTTCTTC. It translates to CAWSVSKRGDPSYNEQFF.

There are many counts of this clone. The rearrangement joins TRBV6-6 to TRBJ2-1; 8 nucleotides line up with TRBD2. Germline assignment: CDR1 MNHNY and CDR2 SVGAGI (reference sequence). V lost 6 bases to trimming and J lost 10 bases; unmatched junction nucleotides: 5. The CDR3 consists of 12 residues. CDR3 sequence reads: CASRRSSGEQFF. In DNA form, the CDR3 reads TGTGCCAGCAGACGTTCTAGCGGGGAGCAGTTCTTC.

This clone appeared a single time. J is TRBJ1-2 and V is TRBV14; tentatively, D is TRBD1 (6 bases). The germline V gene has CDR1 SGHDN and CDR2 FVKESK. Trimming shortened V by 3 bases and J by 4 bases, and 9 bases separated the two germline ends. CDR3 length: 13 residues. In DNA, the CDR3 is TGTGCCAGCAGCCAGGGACAAGGCTATGGCTACACCTTC. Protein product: CASSQGQGYGYTF.

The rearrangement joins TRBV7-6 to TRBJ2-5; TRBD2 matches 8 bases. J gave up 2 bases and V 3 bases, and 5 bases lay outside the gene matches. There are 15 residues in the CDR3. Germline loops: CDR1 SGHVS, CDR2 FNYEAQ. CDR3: CASSFNGGVQETQYF. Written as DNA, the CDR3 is TGTGCCAGCAGCTTTAACGGGGGGGTTCAAGAGACCCAGTACTTC.

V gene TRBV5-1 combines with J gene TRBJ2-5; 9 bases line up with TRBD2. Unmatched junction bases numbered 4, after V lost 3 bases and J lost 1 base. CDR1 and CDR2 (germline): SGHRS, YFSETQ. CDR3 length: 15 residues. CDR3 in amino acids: CASSYSGGFQETQYF. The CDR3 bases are TGCGCCAGCAGCTATAGCGGGGGATTCCAAGAGACCCAGTACTTC.

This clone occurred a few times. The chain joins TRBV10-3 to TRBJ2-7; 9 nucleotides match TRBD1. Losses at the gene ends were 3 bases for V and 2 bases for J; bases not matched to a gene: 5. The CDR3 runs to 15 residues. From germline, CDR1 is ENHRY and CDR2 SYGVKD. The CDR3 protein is CAISEAGTGTYEQYF. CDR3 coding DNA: TGTGCCATCAGTGAAGCCGGGACAGGGACCTACGAGCAGTACTTC.

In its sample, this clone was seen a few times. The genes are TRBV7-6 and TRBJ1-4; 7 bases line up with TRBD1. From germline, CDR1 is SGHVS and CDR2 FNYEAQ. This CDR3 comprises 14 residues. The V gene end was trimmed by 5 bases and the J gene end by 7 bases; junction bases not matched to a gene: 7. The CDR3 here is CASSITGEGEKLFF. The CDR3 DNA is TGTGCCAGCAGCATAACAGGGGAAGGTGAAAAACTGTTTTTT. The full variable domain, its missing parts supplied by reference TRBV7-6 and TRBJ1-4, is GAGVSQSPRYKVTKRGQDVALRCDPISGHVSLYWYRQALGQGPEFLTYFNYEAQQDKSGLPNDRFSAERPEGSISTLTIQRTEQRDSAMYRCASSITGEGEKLFFGSGTQLSVL.

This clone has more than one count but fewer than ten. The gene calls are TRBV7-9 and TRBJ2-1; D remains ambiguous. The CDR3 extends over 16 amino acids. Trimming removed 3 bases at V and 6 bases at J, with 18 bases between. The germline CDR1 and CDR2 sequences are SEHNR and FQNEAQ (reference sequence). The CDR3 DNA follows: TGTGCCAGCAGCTTGGCCCGACAAATACCTCTCAATGAGCAGTTCTTC. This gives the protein CASSLARQIPLNEQFF.

CDR3 region: CASSRTEETQYF. The CDR3 bases are TGTGCCAGCAGCAGGACTGAAGAGACCCAGTACTTC. The chain uses TRBV25-1 and TRBJ2-5; TRBD2 might be the D (5 bases). The CDR3 is 12 residues long. V was trimmed by 6 bases and J by 3 bases, leaving 8 bases between them. Germline V CDR1 and CDR2: MGHDK, SYGVNS.

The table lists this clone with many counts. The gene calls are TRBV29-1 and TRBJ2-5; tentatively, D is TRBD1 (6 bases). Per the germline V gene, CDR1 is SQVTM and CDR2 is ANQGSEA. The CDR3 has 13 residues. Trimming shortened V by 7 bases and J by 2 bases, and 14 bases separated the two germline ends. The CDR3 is CSAVGGIQETQYF. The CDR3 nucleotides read TGCAGCGCCGTAGGGGGAATTCAAGAGACCCAGTACTTC.

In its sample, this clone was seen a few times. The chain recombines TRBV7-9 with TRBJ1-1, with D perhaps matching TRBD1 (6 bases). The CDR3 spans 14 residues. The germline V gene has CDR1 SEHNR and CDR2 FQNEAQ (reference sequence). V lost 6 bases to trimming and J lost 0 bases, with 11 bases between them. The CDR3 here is CASRTGTMNTEAFF. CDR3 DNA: TGTGCCAGCAGGACCGGGACAATGAACACTGAAGCTTTCTTT. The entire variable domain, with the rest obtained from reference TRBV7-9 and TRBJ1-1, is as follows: DTGVSQNPRHKITKRGQNVTFRCDPISEHNRLYWYRQTLGQGPEFLTYFQNEAQLEKSRLLSDRFSAERPKGSFSTLEIQRTEQGDSAMYLCASRTGTMNTEAFFGQGTRLTVV.

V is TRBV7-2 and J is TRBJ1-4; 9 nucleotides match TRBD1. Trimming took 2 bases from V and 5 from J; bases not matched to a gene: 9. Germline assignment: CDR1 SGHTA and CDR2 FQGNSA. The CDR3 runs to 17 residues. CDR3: CASSLPYLDRGNEKLFF. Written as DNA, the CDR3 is TGTGCCAGCAGCTTACCGTACTTGGACAGGGGAAATGAAAAACTGTTTTTT.

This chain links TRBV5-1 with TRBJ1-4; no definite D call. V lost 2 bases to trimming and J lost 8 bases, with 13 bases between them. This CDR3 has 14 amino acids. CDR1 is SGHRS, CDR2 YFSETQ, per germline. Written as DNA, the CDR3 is TGCGCCAGCAGCTTTATGGCGGAGGAGGAAAAACTGTTTTTT. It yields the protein CASSFMAEEEKLFF. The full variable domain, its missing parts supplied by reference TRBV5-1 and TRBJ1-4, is KAGVTQTPRYLIKTRGQQVTLSCSPISGHRSVSWYQQTPGQGLQFLFEYFSETQRNKGNFPGRFSGRQFSNSRSEMNVSTLELGDSALYLCASSFMAEEEKLFFGSGTQLSVL.

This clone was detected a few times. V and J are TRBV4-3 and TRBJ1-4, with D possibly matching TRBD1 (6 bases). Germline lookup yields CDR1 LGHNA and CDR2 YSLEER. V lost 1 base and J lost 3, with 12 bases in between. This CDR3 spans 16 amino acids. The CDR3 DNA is TGCGCCAGCAGCCAAGGCCTGGCAGGGGCTAATGAAAAACTGTTTTTT. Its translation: CASSQGLAGANEKLFF.

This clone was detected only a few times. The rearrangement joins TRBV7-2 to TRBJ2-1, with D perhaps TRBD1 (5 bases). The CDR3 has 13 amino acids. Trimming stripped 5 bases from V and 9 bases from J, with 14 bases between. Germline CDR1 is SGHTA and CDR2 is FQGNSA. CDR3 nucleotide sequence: TGTGCCAGCAGCCCCAACCAGGGTGTTGAGCAGTTCTTC. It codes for CASSPNQGVEQFF.

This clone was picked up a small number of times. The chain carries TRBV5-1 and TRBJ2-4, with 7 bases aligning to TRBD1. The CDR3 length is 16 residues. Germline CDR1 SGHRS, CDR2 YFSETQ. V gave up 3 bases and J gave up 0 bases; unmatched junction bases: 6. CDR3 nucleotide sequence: TGCGCCAGCAGCTCCGGGACAGAACTAGCCAAAAACATTCAGTACTTC. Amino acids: CASSSGTELAKNIQYF. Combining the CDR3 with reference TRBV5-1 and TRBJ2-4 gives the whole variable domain KAGVTQTPRYLIKTRGQQVTLSCSPISGHRSVSWYQQTPGQGLQFLFEYFSETQRNKGNFPGRFSGRQFSNSRSEMNVSTLELGDSALYLCASSSGTELAKNIQYFGAGTRLSVL.

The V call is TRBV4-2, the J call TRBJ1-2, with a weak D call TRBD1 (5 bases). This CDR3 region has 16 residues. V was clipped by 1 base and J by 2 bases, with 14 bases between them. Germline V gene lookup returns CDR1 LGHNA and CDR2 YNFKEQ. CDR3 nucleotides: TGTGCCAGCAGCCAAGCCCCCCAGGCAGGGAACTATGGCTACACCTTC. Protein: CASSQAPQAGNYGYTF.

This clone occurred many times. CDR3 DNA: TGTGCCAGCAGTCCGACCAGCGGGGGGGCCGGAGATACGCAGTATTTT. Translated, it gives CASSPTSGGAGDTQYF. This chain joins TRBV28 and TRBJ2-3; TRBD2 agrees at 10 bases. The CDR3 is 16 amino acids. Trimming took 5 bases from V and 5 from J; bases not matched to a gene: 10. Germline lookup yields CDR1 MDHEN and CDR2 SYDVKM. The full variable domain, in which reference TRBV28 and TRBJ2-3 provide the parts outside the CDR3, is DVKVTQSSRYLVKRTGEKVFLECVQDMDHENMFWYRQDPGLGLRLIYFSYDVKMKEKGDIPEGYSVSREKKERFSLILESASTNQTSMYLCASSPTSGGAGDTQYFGPGTRLTVL.

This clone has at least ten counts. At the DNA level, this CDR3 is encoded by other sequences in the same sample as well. The CDR3 loop is CASSVVAGDTDTQYF. Here the CDR3 DNA reads TGTGCCAGCAGCGTAGTTGCGGGGGACACAGATACGCAGTATTTT. This chain connects TRBV9 to TRBJ2-3; TRBD2 agrees at 7 bases. Losses at the gene ends were 0 bases for V and 2 bases for J; bases not matched to a gene: 3. The CDR3 is made up of 15 amino acids. Germline loops: CDR1 SGDLS, CDR2 YYNGEE.